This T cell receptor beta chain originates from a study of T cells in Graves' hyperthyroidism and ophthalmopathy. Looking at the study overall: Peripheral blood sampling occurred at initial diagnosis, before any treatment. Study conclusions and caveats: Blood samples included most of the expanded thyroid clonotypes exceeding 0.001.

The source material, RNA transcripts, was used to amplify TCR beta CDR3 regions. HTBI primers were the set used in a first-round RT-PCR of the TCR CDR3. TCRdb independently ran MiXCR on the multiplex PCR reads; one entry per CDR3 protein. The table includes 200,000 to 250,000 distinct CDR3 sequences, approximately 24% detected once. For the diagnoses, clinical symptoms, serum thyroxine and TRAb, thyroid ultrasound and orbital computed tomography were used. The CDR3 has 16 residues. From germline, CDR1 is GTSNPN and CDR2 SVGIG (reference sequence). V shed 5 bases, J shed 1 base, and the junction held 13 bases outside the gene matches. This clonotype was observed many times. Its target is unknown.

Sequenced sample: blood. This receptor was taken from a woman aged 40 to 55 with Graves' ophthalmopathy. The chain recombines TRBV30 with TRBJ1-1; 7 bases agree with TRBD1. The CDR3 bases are TGTGCCTGGGGGCCTCAGGGGGGGCTGGGGAACACTGAAGCTTTCTTT. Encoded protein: CAWGPQGGLGNTEAFF.